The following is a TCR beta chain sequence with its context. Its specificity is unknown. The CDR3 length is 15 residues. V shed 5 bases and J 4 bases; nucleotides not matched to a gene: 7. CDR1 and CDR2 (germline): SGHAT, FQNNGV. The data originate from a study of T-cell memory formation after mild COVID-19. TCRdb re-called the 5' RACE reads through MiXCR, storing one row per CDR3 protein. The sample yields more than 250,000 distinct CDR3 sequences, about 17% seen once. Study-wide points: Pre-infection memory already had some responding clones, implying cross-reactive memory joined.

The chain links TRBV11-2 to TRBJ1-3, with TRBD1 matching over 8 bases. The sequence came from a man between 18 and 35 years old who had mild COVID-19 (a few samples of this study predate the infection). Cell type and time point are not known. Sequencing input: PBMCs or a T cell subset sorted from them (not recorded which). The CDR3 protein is CASSLRTGTGNTIYF. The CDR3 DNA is TGTGCCAGCAGCCTCCGGACAGGGACCGGAAACACCATATATTTT.